This is a list of T cell receptor beta chains from one sample in a study of blood T cell repertoires in COVID-19. The assay was immunoSEQ multiplex PCR, and TCRdb's table has in-frame clones only and misses some. The sample lists around 260,000 clones; approximately 86% were seen once. Sequences were obtained from peripheral blood. The receptors were gathered from a man in his forties who had recovered from COVID-19. Each CDR3 is given with its conserved first and last residue. Each record gives: CDR3 DNA, CDR3 protein, D gene, V gene, J gene. D genes are given only for firm matches.

TGTGCCAGCAGCTATGGTCCAGGGGATCGGTACTTC	CASSYGPGDRYF	.	TRBV11-1	TRBJ2-7
TGTGCCAGTAGTATACAGGCAACTAATGAAAAACTGTTTTTT	CASSIQATNEKLFF	.	TRBV19	TRBJ1-4
TGTGCCAGCAGCCTGACAGGGGGCCCCCTCGAGCAGTACTTC	CASSLTGGPLEQYF	TRBD1	TRBV7-9	TRBJ2-7
TGTGCCTGGACCTTCGAGGGCGGTTCCTACAATGAGCAGTTCTTC	CAWTFEGGSYNEQFF	.	TRBV30	TRBJ2-1
TGTGCCAGCTCACCCCCTGGACTAGTAATGGGCACCGGGGAGCTGTTTTTT	CASSPPGLVMGTGELFF	TRBD2	TRBV18	TRBJ2-2
TGTGCCAGCAGCGCAAGACGAGGGGACTCCTCTGGGGCCAACGTCCTGACTTTC	CASSARRGDSSGANVLTF	.	TRBV13	TRBJ2-6
TGTGCCAGCAGTTACGTCGGCGGCAGAAGCTCCTACAATGAGCAGTTCTTC	CASSYVGGRSSYNEQFF	.	TRBV6-2/TRBV6-3	TRBJ2-1
TGTGCCAGCAGCTCCGGGACTAGCGGGGCGCTACAAGAGACCCAGTACTTC	CASSSGTSGALQETQYF	TRBD2	TRBV5-4	TRBJ2-5
TGTGCCACCAGCAGAGCGGCAGGTAGCAATCAGCCCCAGCATTTT	CATSRAAGSNQPQHF	.	TRBV15	TRBJ1-5
TGTGCCAGCAGCGGACTAGTGGGGACCTACGAGCAGTACTTC	CASSGLVGTYEQYF	TRBD2	TRBV6-2/TRBV6-3	TRBJ2-7
TGTGCCAGCGTCGGACAGACCACTCTGGGGGCCAACGTCCTGACTTTC	CASVGQTTLGANVLTF	.	TRBV28	TRBJ2-6
TGTGCCAGCAGGAGGGGGGGGGAGGCTTTACACATCGGCGAGCAGTTCTTC	CASRRGGEALHIGEQFF	.	TRBV2	TRBJ2-1